These 5 T cell receptor beta chains came from one sample sequenced in a study of T-cell memory formation after mild COVID-19. TCRdb reprocessed the 5' RACE reads via MiXCR and lists one record per CDR3 protein. Of hundreds of thousands of distinct CDR3 sequences listed, approximately 15% are singletons. The specimen sequenced was PBMCs or a T cell subset sorted from them (not recorded which). These receptors were taken from a man between 18 and 35 years old who had mild COVID-19 (a few samples of this study predate the infection). Cell type and time point are not known.

In this sample, this clonotype turned up a few times. The rearrangement links TRBV6-2 or TRBV6-3 to TRBJ2-1; D not certain. Germline-derived CDR1 and CDR2 are MNHEY and SVGEGT. The length of the CDR3 is 12 residues. V shed 5 bases and J shed 7 bases, with 9 bases lying between them. CDR3 residues: CASSPLDNEQFF. As DNA, the CDR3 is TGTGCCAGCAGTCCCCTAGATAATGAGCAGTTCTTC.

The chain is built from TRBV20-1 and TRBJ1-6; the D gene is possibly TRBD1 (5 bases). V was trimmed by 3 bases and J by 0 bases, leaving 9 bases between them. Germline V gene sequence: CDR1 DFQATT, CDR2 SNEGSKA (reference sequence). The CDR3 is 15 residues long. CDR3 sequence (DNA): TGCAGTGCTAGTTGGGGCGCCTCCTATAATTCACCCCTCCACTTT. It yields the protein CSASWGASYNSPLHF.

The table lists this clonotype with a few counts. The chain uses TRBV12-5 and TRBJ1-1; TRBD1 agrees at 8 bases. CDR1 is LGHNT, CDR2 FRNRAP, per germline. After removal of 1 base from V and 4 bases from J, the junction contained 8 bases not matched to a gene. The CDR3 contains 16 residues. DNA for the CDR3: TGTGCTAGTGGTTTGGAAATAGGACAGGGAACCACTGAAGCTTTCTTT. Translation gives CASGLEIGQGTTEAFF.

In the case of this clonotype: No DNA is shown, since the ends of the CDR3 on it are uncertain; the CDR3 is the one TCRdb lists. The gene calls are TRBV12-2 and TRBJ2-2; TRBD2, as called in the table, went unchecked against the DNA. TRBV12-2 is designated a pseudogene. The CDR3 is made up of 21 amino acids, end residues included. The CDR3: CASRSAYECSGGQANTGELFF.

The genes are TRBV6-2 or TRBV6-3 and TRBJ1-5; 8 bases map to TRBD1. The CDR3 totals 19 residues. The junction had 16 bases not matched to a gene; V was cut back by 2 bases and J by 4 bases. Germline V gene data show CDR1 as MNHEY and CDR2 as SVGEGT. Here the CDR3 reads CASSYPNILRDRPNQPQHF. DNA of the CDR3: TGTGCCAGCAGTTACCCCAATATCCTCCGGGACAGGCCTAATCAGCCCCAGCATTTT.